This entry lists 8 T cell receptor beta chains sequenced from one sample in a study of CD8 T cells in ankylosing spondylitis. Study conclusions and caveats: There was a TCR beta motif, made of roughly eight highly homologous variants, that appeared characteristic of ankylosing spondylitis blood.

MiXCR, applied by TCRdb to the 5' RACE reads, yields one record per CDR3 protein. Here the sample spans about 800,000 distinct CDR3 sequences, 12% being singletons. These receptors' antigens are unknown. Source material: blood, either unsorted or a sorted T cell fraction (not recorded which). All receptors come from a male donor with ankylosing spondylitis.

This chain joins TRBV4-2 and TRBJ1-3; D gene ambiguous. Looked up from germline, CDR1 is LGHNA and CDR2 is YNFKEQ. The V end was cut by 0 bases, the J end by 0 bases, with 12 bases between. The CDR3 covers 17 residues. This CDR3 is CASSQDSRPSSGNTIYF. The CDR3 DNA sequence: TGTGCCAGCAGCCAAGATTCCCGACCCAGCTCTGGAAACACCATATATTTT.

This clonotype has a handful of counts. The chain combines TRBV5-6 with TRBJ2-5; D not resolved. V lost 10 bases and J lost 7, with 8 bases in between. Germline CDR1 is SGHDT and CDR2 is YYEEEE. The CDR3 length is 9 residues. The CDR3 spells CAFRRTQYF. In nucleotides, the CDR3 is TGTGCCTTTCGCCGGACCCAGTACTTC.

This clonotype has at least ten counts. CDR3 loop: CASSPSGADGYGYTF. CDR3 DNA: TGTGCCAGCAGCCCCTCGGGAGCCGACGGCTATGGCTACACCTTC. The gene calls are TRBV7-9 and TRBJ1-2; D not certain. Trimming took off 5 bases at V and 4 bases at J, with 17 bases between the two ends. The CDR3 has 15 amino acids. Germline assignment: CDR1 SEHNR and CDR2 FQNEAQ (reference sequence).

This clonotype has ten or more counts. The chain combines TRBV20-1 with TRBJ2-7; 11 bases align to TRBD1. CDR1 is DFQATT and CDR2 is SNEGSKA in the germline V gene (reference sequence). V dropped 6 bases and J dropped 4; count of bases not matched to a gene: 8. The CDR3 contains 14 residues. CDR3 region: CSALDRGLMYEQYF. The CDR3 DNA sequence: TGCAGTGCCTTGGACAGGGGGCTAATGTACGAGCAGTACTTC.

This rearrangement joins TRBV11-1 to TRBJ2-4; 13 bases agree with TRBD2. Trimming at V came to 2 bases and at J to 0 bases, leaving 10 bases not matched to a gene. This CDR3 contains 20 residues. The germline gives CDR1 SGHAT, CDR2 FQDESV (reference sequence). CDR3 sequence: CASSLNFGLAGVGAKNIQYF. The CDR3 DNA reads TGTGCCAGCAGCTTAAATTTCGGACTAGCGGGAGTCGGAGCCAAAAACATTCAGTACTTC.

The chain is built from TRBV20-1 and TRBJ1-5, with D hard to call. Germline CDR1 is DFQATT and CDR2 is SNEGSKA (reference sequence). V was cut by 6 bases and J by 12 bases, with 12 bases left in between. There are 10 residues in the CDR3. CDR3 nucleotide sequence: TGCAGTGCGCGAAGCGGGAACCAGCATTTT. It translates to CSARSGNQHF.

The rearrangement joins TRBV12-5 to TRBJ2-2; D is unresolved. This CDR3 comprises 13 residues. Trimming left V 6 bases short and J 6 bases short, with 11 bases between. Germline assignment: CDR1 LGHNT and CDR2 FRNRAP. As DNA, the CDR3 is TGTGCTAGTGGCCACCTCTATCCCGGGGAGCTGTTTTTT. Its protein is CASGHLYPGELFF.

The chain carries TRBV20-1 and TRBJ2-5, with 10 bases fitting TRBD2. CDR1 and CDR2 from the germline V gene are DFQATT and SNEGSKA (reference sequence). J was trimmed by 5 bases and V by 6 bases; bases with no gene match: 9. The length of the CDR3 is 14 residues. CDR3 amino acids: CSASSGGAGETQYF. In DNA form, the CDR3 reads TGCAGTGCCTCCAGCGGGGGGGCCGGGGAGACCCAGTACTTC.